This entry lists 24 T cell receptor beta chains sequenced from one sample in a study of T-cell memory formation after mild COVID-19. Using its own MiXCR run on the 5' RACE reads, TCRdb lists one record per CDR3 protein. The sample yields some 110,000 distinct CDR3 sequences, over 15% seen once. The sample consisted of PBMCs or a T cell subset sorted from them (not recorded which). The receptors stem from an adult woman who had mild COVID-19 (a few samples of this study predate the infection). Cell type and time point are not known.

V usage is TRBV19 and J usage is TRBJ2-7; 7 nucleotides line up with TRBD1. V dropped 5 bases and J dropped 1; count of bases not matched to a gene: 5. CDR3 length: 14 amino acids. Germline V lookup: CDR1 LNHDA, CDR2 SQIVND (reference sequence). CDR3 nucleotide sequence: TGTGCCAGTAGTGCGACAGGGTTTTCCTACGAGCAGTACTTC. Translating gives CASSATGFSYEQYF.

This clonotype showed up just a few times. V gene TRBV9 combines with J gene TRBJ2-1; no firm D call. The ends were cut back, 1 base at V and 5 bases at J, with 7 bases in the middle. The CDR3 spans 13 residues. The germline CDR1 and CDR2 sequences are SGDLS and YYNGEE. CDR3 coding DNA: TGTGCCAGCAGCGTATACGGAGACAATGAGCAGTTCTTC. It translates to CASSVYGDNEQFF. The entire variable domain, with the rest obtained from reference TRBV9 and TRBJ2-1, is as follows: DSGVTQTPKHLITATGQRVTLRCSPRSGDLSVYWYQQSLDQGLQFLIQYYNGEERAKGNILERFSAQQFPDLHSELNLSSLELGDSALYFCASSVYGDNEQFFGPGTRLTVL.

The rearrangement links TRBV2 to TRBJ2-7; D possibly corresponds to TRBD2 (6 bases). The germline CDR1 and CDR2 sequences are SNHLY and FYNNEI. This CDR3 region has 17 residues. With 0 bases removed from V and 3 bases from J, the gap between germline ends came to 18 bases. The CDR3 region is CASSEATAMGLLYEQYF. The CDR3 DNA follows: TGTGCCAGCAGTGAAGCGACTGCTATGGGACTTCTCTACGAGCAGTACTTC.

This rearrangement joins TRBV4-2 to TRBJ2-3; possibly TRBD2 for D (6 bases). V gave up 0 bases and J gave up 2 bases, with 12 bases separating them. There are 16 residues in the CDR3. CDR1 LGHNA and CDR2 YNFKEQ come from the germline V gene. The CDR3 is CASSQDLGTATDTQYF. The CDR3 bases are TGTGCCAGCAGCCAAGATTTGGGGACTGCCACAGATACGCAGTATTTT.

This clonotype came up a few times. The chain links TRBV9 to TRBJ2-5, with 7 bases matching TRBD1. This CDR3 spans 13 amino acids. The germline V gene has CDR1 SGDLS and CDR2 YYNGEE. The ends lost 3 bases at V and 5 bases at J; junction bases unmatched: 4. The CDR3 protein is CASSETGWETQYF. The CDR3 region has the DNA TGTGCCAGCAGCGAGACAGGGTGGGAGACCCAGTACTTC.

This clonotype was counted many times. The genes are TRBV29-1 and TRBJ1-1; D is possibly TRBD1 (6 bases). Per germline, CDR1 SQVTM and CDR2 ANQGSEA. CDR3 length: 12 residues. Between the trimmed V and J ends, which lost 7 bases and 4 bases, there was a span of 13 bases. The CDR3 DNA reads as TGCAGCGCCAGACAGGTGATCACTGAAGCTTTCTTT. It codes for CSARQVITEAFF.

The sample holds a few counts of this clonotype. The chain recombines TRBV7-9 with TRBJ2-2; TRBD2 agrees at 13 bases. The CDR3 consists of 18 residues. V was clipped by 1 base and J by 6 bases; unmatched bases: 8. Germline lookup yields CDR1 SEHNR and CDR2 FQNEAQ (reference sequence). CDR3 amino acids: CASSLEVGLAGAPGELFF. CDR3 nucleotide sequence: TGTGCCAGCAGCTTAGAAGTAGGACTAGCGGGAGCACCCGGGGAGCTGTTTTTT.

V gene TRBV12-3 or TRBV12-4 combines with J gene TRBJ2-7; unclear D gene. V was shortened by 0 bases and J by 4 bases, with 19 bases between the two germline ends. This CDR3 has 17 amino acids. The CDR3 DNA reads TGTGCCAGCAGTTTAGCGATCGGGCAGAGACAACATTACGAGCAGTACTTC. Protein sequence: CASSLAIGQRQHYEQYF.

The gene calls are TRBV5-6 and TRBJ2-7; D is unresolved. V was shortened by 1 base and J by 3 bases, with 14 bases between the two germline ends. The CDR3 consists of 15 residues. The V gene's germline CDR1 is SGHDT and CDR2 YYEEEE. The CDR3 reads CASSLTGPAGYEQYF. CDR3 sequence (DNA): TGTGCCAGCAGCTTGACCGGGCCGGCCGGCTACGAGCAGTACTTC.

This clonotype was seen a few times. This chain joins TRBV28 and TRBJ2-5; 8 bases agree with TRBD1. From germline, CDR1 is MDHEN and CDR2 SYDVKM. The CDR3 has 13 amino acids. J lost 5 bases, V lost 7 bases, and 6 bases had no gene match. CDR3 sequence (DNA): TGTGCCAGCACCGAGACAGGGGAGGAGACCCAGTACTTC. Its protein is CASTETGEETQYF.

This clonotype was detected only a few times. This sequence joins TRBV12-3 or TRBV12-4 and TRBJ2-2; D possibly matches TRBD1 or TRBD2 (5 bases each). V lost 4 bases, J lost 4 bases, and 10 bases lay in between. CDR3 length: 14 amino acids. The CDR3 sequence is CASSSEGPTGELFF. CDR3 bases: TGTGCCAGCAGTTCTGAGGGGCCCACCGGGGAGCTGTTTTTT.

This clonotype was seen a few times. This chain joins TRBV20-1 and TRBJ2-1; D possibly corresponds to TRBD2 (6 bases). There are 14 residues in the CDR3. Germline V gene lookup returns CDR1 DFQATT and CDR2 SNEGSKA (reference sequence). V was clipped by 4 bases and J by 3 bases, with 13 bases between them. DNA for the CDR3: TGCAGTGCTATAGGGACTGCCATCTACAATGAGCAGTTCTTC. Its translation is CSAIGTAIYNEQFF.

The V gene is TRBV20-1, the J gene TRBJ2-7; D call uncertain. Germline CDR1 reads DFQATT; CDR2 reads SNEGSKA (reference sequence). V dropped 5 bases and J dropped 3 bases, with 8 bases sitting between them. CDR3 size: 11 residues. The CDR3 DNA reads TGCAGTGCTGGCCGACTCTACGAGCAGTACTTC. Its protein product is CSAGRLYEQYF.

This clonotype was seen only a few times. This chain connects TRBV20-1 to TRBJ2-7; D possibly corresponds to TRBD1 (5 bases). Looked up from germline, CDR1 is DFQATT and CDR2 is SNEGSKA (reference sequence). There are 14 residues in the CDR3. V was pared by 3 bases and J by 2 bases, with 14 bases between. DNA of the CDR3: TGCAGTGCTAGCATTCTGCAGGGTACCTACGAGCAGTACTTC. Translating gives CSASILQGTYEQYF.

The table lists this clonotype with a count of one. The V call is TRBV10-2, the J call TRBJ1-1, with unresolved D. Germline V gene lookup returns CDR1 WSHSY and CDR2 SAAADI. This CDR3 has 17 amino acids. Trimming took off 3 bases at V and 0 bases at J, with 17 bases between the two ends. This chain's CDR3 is CASSEEWAEPLNTEAFF. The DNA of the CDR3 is TGCGCCAGCAGTGAAGAATGGGCAGAGCCTTTGAACACTGAAGCTTTCTTT.

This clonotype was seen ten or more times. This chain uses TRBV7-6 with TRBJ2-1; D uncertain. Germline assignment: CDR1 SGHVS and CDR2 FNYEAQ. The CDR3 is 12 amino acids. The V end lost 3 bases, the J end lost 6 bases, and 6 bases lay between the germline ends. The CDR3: CASSLLSNEQFF. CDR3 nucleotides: TGTGCCAGCAGCTTGCTGAGCAATGAGCAGTTCTTC.

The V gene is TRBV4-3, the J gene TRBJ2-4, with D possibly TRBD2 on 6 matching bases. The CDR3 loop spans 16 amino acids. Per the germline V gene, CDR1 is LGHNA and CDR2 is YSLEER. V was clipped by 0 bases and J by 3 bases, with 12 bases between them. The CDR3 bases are TGCGCCAGCAGCCAAGATTGGAGGGTTGGCAAAAACATTCAGTACTTC. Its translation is CASSQDWRVGKNIQYF.

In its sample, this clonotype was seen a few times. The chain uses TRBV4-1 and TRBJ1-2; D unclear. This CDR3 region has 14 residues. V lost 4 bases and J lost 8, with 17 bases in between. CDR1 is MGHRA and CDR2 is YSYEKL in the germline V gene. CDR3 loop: CASSPGPDQRGYTF. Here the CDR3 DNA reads TGCGCCAGCAGCCCCGGACCGGACCAAAGAGGCTACACCTTC.

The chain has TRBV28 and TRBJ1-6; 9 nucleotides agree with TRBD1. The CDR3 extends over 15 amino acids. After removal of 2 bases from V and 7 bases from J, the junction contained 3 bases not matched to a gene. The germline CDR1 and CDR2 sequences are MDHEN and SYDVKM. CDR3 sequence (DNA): TGTGCCAGCAGTTTAGGAGGGACAGGGAATTCACCCCTCCACTTT. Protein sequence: CASSLGGTGNSPLHF.

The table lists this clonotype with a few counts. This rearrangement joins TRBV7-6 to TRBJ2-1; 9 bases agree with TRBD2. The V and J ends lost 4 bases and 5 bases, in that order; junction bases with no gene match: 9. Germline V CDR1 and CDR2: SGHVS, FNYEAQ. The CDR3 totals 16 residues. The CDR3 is CASSSWSGGPDNEQFF. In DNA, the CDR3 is TGTGCCAGCAGCTCCTGGAGCGGGGGGCCCGACAATGAGCAGTTCTTC.

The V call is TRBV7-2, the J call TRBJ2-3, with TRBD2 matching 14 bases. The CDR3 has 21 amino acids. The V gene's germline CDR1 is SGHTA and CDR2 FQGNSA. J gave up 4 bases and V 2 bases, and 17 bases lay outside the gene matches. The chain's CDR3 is CASSLTTFGLAGGLGADTQYF. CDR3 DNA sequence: TGTGCCAGCAGCTTAACCACCTTCGGACTAGCGGGAGGATTAGGCGCAGATACGCAGTATTTT.

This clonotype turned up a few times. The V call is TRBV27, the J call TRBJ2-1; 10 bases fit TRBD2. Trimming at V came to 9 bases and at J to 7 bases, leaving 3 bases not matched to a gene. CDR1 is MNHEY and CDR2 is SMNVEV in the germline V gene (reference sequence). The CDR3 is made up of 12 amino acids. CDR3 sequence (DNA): TGTGCCAGTCAGGGACTAGCGAATGAGCAGTTCTTC. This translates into CASQGLANEQFF.

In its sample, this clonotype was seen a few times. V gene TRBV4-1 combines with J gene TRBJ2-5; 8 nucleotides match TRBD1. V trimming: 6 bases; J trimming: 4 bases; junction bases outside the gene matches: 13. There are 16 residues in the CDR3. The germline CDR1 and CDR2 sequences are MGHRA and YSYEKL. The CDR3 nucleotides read TGCGCCAGCAGTCACCCCGGGACAGGATCCTTAGAGACCCAGTACTTC. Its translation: CASSHPGTGSLETQYF.

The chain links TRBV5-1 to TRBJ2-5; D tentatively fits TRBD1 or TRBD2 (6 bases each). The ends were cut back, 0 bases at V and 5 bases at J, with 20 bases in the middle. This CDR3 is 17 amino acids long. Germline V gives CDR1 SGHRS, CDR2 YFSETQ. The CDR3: CASSLAVSGAISETQYF. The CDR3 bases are TGCGCCAGCAGCTTGGCCGTTTCGGGGGCTATCTCGGAGACCCAGTACTTC. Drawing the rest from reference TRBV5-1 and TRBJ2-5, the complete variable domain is KAGVTQTPRYLIKTRGQQVTLSCSPISGHRSVSWYQQTPGQGLQFLFEYFSETQRNKGNFPGRFSGRQFSNSRSEMNVSTLELGDSALYLCASSLAVSGAISETQYFGPGTRLLVL.